These T cell receptor beta chains were read from a single sample in a study of blood T cell repertoires in COVID-19. The protocol was immunoSEQ multiplex PCR, while the TCRdb copy is restricted to in-frame clones and leaves out a portion. Here the sample spans some 77,000 clones, roughly 80% being singletons. Sequences were obtained from peripheral blood. These receptor sequences come from a woman aged 55-70 years with acute or convalescent COVID-19. Both conserved end residues are part of each CDR3. A D gene is named only where the DNA matches it firmly. Only part of the rows carry a size: once, few, many, or a class if the clone is expanded.

v_call: TRBV7-2; j_call: TRBJ1-6; d_call: .; clone_size: .; cdr3_nt: TGTGCCAGCAGCTTAGACTATTCACCCCTCCACTTT; cdr3_aa: CASSLDYSPLHF
v_call: TRBV5-1; j_call: TRBJ1-2; d_call: .; clone_size: .; cdr3_nt: TGCGCCAGCAGCTTGGAAAGCAACTATGGCTACACCTTC; cdr3_aa: CASSLESNYGYTF
v_call: TRBV3-1/TRBV3-2; j_call: TRBJ1-1; d_call: .; clone_size: .; cdr3_nt: TGTGCCAGCAGCCTGGTAGAGGGAGACACTGAAGCTTTCTTT; cdr3_aa: CASSLVEGDTEAFF
v_call: TRBV6-1; j_call: TRBJ1-6; d_call: .; clone_size: .; cdr3_nt: TGTGCCAGCAGTGCGTCTTACTCCGGGAATAATTCACCCCTCCACTTT; cdr3_aa: CASSASYSGNNSPLHF
v_call: TRBV5-1; j_call: TRBJ2-3; d_call: TRBD2; clone_size: .; cdr3_nt: TGCGCCAGCAGCAAAGCGGGGGGGAGCACAGATACGCAGTATTTT; cdr3_aa: CASSKAGGSTDTQYF
v_call: TRBV6-6; j_call: TRBJ1-2; d_call: TRBD1; clone_size: once; cdr3_nt: TGTGCCAGCAGTCTGACAGGGGCCGACTATGGCTACACCTTC; cdr3_aa: CASSLTGADYGYTF
v_call: TRBV27; j_call: TRBJ2-2; d_call: .; clone_size: .; cdr3_nt: TGTGCCAGCAGCCCTACCGGTAGATACGGGAACACCGGGGAGCTGTTTTTT; cdr3_aa: CASSPTGRYGNTGELFF
v_call: TRBV7-3; j_call: TRBJ2-3; d_call: .; clone_size: .; cdr3_nt: TGTGCCAGCAGCCTCGATGTAGCAGATACGCAGTATTTT; cdr3_aa: CASSLDVADTQYF
v_call: TRBV4-2; j_call: TRBJ1-6; d_call: .; clone_size: .; cdr3_nt: TGTGCCAGCACCCATGCACGAGGACTTAATTCACCCCTCCACTTT; cdr3_aa: CASTHARGLNSPLHF
v_call: TRBV19; j_call: TRBJ2-7; d_call: .; clone_size: once; cdr3_nt: TGTGCCAGTAGTATGGACTGGAACGAGCAGTACTTC; cdr3_aa: CASSMDWNEQYF
v_call: TRBV6-5; j_call: TRBJ2-1; d_call: TRBD2; clone_size: .; cdr3_nt: TGTGCCAGCAAGGCAGCGGGAGACAATGAGCAGTTCTTC; cdr3_aa: CASKAAGDNEQFF
v_call: TRBV5-6; j_call: TRBJ2-3; d_call: TRBD2; clone_size: .; cdr3_nt: TGTGCCAGCAGCTTGGCGGGCGGGAGGAGGGCAGATACGCAGTATTTT; cdr3_aa: CASSLAGGRRADTQYF
v_call: TRBV21-1; j_call: TRBJ2-7; d_call: .; clone_size: .; cdr3_nt: TGTGCCAGCAGCAAACAGCAGGGTGTCCCCTACGAGCAGTACTTC; cdr3_aa: CASSKQQGVPYEQYF